The clone carrying this TCR beta chain was recorded a few times. These data belong to a study of T-cell reconstitution after alpha-beta-depleted transplantation in children. The TCRbeta library incorporated unique molecular identifiers. TCRdb used MiXCR to reprocess the PCR reads, holding one entry per CDR3 protein. This table holds 200,000 to 250,000 distinct CDR3 sequences, approximately 24% found once. The CDR3 totals 15 residues. In germline, CDR1 is LGHDT, CDR2 YNNKEL (reference sequence). Trimming took 7 bases from V and 5 from J; bases not matched to a gene: 11. The TCR originated in a female patient between 2 and 15 years old who had a stem cell transplant for congenital amegakaryocytic thrombocytopenia, so the T cells may come from the graft donor. The source was PBMCs, mostly from graft donor cells, collected 360 days after TCRalphabeta/CD19-depleted stem cell transplant. The chain has TRBV3-1 and TRBJ2-5; 9 bases match TRBD2. The CDR3 region has the DNA TGTGCCAGCAACTCTGGGCTTCTAGCGGGGGAGACCCAGTACTTC. Translated: CASNSGLLAGETQYF.